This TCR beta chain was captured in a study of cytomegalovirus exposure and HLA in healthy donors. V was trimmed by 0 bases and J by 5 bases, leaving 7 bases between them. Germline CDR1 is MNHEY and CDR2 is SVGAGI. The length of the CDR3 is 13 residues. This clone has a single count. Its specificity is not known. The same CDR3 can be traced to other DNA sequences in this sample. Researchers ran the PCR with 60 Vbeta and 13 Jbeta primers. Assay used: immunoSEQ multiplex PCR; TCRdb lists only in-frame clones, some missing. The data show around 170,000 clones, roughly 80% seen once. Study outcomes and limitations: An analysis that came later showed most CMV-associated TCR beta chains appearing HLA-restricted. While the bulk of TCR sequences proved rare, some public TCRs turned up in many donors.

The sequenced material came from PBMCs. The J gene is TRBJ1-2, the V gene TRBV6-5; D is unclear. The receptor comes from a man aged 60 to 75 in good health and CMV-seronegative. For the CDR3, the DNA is TGTGCCAGCAGTTACTCGGGCGGGTATGGCTACACCTTC. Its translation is CASSYSGGYGYTF.